This TCR beta chain was profiled in a study of early T cells in non-severe SARS-CoV-2 infection. This clonotype was picked up many times. The CDR3 has 16 amino acids. V lost 2 bases, J lost 5 bases, and 11 bases stayed unmatched. In germline, CDR1 is LGHNA, CDR2 YSLEER. The protocol attached unique molecular identifiers to individual cDNA molecules. One entry per CDR3 protein, called by TCRdb with MiXCR from the 5' RACE reads. This sample carries fewer than 55,000 distinct CDR3 sequences, more than 9.5% of them seen once, and the ten largest clones take 13%. This chain uses TRBV4-3 with TRBJ2-7; 8 nucleotides match TRBD2. The material sequenced was whole blood. This clonotype was obtained from an adult who was a healthcare worker with PCR-confirmed SARS-CoV-2 infection or an uninfected control (not recorded which). In nucleotides, the CDR3 is TGCGCCAGCAGCCAAAGTATTGGGACTAGTGGGCACGAGCAGTACTTC. Its translation is CASSQSIGTSGHEQYF.